The following is a T cell receptor beta chain sequence with its context. Its antigen is undetermined. The sample is drawn from a study of blood T cells in healthy people across ages. Study conclusions and caveats: Long-lived donors had more naive CD4+ cells and higher diversity than aged donors.

Trimming stripped 7 bases from V and 3 bases from J, with 13 bases between. The CDR3 spans 14 residues. The germline CDR1 and CDR2 sequences are MNHEY and SVGEGT. Alongside a J-beta primer mix, a sample-barcoded 5' primer served in a second PCR lasting roughly 6 to 11 cycles. Each CDR3 protein is one row after TCRdb ran MiXCR on the 5' RACE reads. The table includes approximately 1.5 million distinct CDR3 sequences, roughly 43% detected once. This TCR derives from a woman between 18 and 30 years old in good health. This sequence joins TRBV6-2 or TRBV6-3 and TRBJ1-5; D uncertain. Sequenced sample: blood. Written as DNA, the CDR3 is TGTGCCAGCAATGACTGGGGATCCAATCAGCCCCAGCATTTT. Protein sequence: CASNDWGSNQPQHF.